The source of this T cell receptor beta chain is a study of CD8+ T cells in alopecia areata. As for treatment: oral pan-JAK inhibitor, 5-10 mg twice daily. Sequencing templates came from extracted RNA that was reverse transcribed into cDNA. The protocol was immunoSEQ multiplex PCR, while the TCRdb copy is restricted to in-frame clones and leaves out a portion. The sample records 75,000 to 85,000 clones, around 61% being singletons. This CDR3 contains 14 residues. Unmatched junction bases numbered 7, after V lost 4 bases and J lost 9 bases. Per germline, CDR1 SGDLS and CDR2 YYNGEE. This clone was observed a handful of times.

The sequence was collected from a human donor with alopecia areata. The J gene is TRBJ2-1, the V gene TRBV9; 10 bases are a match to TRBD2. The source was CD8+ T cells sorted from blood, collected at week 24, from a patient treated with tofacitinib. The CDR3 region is CASSLGTSVPEQFF. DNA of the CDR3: TGTGCCAGCAGCCTGGGGACTAGCGTGCCTGAGCAGTTCTTC.